The 27 T cell receptor beta chains in this list originate from one sample, sequenced in a study of T cell responses to AZD1222 COVID-19 vaccine. Method: immunoSEQ multiplex PCR; TCRdb's copy keeps in-frame clones and lacks some. The sample records 70,000 to 95,000 clones, approximately 89% being singletons. Sequencing used peripheral blood, obtained 28 days after the second AZD1222 dose. The receptors shown here come from an adult who received the AZD1222 COVID-19 vaccine.

In nucleotides, the CDR3 is TGTGCCAGCAGCTCCAACCTGAACTATGGCTACACCTTC. Translation: CASSSNLNYGYTF. This chain links TRBV14 with TRBJ1-2; D gene uncertain. The CDR3 contains 13 residues. V was clipped by 5 bases and J by 2 bases, with 9 bases between them. Per germline, CDR1 SGHDN and CDR2 FVKESK.

The gene calls are TRBV27 and TRBJ2-2; 7 nucleotides agree with TRBD2. Per germline, CDR1 MNHEY and CDR2 SMNVEV (reference sequence). This CDR3 region has 15 residues. J was trimmed by 7 bases and V by 4 bases; bases with no gene match: 9. CDR3 loop: CASSSKPGLSGELFF. The CDR3 DNA sequence: TGTGCCAGCAGTTCCAAGCCGGGACTAAGCGGGGAGCTGTTTTTT.

The rearrangement uses TRBV5-1 and TRBJ2-1; 9 bases are shared with TRBD1. Losses at the gene ends were 0 bases for V and 3 bases for J; bases not matched to a gene: 1. Germline V gene data show CDR1 as SGHRS and CDR2 as YFSETQ. CDR3 size: 15 residues. The CDR3 DNA reads TGCGCCAGCAGCTTGGTGGGACAGGGCTACAATGAGCAGTTCTTC. Its protein is CASSLVGQGYNEQFF.

The chain joins TRBV5-1 to TRBJ2-7; 9 nucleotides agree with TRBD1. Germline V CDR1 and CDR2: SGHRS, YFSETQ. The CDR3 totals 14 residues. J was trimmed by 2 bases and V by 3 bases; bases with no gene match: 3. The CDR3 is CASSSTGGPYEQYF. DNA for the CDR3: TGCGCCAGCAGCTCCACAGGGGGCCCCTACGAGCAGTACTTC.

The chain uses TRBV28 and TRBJ2-7; D perhaps matches TRBD1 (5 bases). Germline V lookup: CDR1 MDHEN, CDR2 SYDVKM. Between the trimmed V and J ends, which lost 5 bases and 7 bases, there was a span of 15 bases. CDR3 length equals 13 residues. The CDR3, as DNA: TGTGCCAGCAGTCCAGGGCCGTCTCAGGAGCAGTACTTC. Translation gives CASSPGPSQEQYF.

The chain is built from TRBV28 and TRBJ1-2; D remains unclear. CDR1 MDHEN and CDR2 SYDVKM come from the germline V gene. The germline V and J ends were trimmed by 6 bases and 7 bases, with 15 bases remaining between them. The CDR3 length is 13 residues. The CDR3 protein is CASRSEAMGGYTF. The CDR3 DNA reads TGTGCCAGCAGAAGCGAAGCAATGGGTGGCTACACCTTC.

This clone came up once. This rearrangement joins TRBV4-2 to TRBJ2-7; D remains unclear. The length of the CDR3 is 12 residues. Trimming pared 0 bases from V and 2 bases from J, leaving 2 bases between. Germline V CDR1 and CDR2: LGHNA, YNFKEQ. Written as DNA, the CDR3 is TGTGCCAGCAGCCAAGAACCCTACGAGCAGTACTTC. Its protein product is CASSQEPYEQYF.

The chain uses TRBV7-9 and TRBJ1-3; D possibly corresponds to TRBD1 (6 bases). The germline V gene encodes CDR1 SEHNR and CDR2 FQNEAQ (reference sequence). This CDR3 comprises 17 residues. V dropped 5 bases and J dropped 1 base, with 18 bases sitting between them. The CDR3 nucleotides read TGTGCCAGCAGCCCCATCGGGGGCAGGTCGTCTGGAAACACCATATATTTT. As protein: CASSPIGGRSSGNTIYF.

J is TRBJ1-2 and V is TRBV3-1 (or the pseudogene TRBV3-2); D uncertain. The CDR3 spans 15 residues. Trimming cost V 0 bases and J 7 bases, with 15 bases left between them. Germline CDR1 LGHDT, CDR2 YNNKEL (reference sequence). The CDR3 nucleotides are TGTGCCAGCAGCCAAGACGTCCTCTTATCTTCTGGCTACACCTTC. This encodes CASSQDVLLSSGYTF.

V usage is TRBV15 and J usage is TRBJ2-7; TRBD2 matches 9 bases. This CDR3 has 16 residues. The germline CDR1 and CDR2 sequences are LNHNV and YYDKDF (reference sequence). After removal of 4 bases from V and 4 bases from J, the junction contained 11 bases not matched to a gene. The CDR3 nucleotides are TGTGCCACCAGCAACCCAGCCCTAGCGGGATGGTACGAGCAGTACTTC. Protein product: CATSNPALAGWYEQYF. Supplemented by reference TRBV15 and TRBJ2-7, the full variable domain reads DAMVIQNPRYQVTQFGKPVTLSCSQTLNHNVMYWYQQKSSQAPKLLFHYYDKDFNNEADTPDNFQSRRPNTSFCFLDIRSPGLGDTAMYLCATSNPALAGWYEQYFGPGTRLTVT.

This chain connects TRBV7-2 to TRBJ2-3; D may be TRBD1 or TRBD2 (5 bases each). Looked up from germline, CDR1 is SGHTA and CDR2 is FQGNSA. The CDR3 has 15 amino acids. Trimming left V 1 base short and J 7 bases short, with 15 bases between. The CDR3 bases are TGTGCCAGCAGCTTAGACCCCGGGACGGATCATACGCAGTATTTT. It encodes CASSLDPGTDHTQYF.

This clone was detected once. The chain joins TRBV5-1 to TRBJ2-1; unclear D gene. This CDR3 spans 16 amino acids. Germline V gives CDR1 SGHRS, CDR2 YFSETQ. V was cut by 0 bases and J by 8 bases, with 18 bases left in between. The CDR3 loop reads CASSLESLRPEDEQFF. The CDR3 coding sequence is TGCGCCAGCAGCTTGGAGAGCCTACGTCCTGAGGATGAGCAGTTCTTC.

This chain uses TRBV7-6 with TRBJ2-2; 11 positions agree with TRBD2. This CDR3 comprises 16 residues. Germline V gene sequence: CDR1 SGHVS, CDR2 FNYEAQ. V trimming: 4 bases; J trimming: 5 bases; junction bases outside the gene matches: 6. CDR3 bases: TGTGCCAGCAGCTCCGGACTAGCGGGTGGAACCGGGGAGCTGTTTTTT. The encoded protein is CASSSGLAGGTGELFF.

V is TRBV9 and J is TRBJ1-2; D is unresolved. V lost 1 base to trimming and J lost 3 bases, with 7 bases between them. Looked up from germline, CDR1 is SGDLS and CDR2 is YYNGEE. This CDR3 has 13 residues. The DNA of the CDR3 is TGTGCCAGCAGCGTAAGGGTAGACTATGGCTACACCTTC. Translation gives CASSVRVDYGYTF.

The rearrangement links TRBV19 to TRBJ1-1; D call uncertain. Trimming took 3 bases from V and 8 from J, leaving 10 bases between them. The germline V gene has CDR1 LNHDA and CDR2 SQIVND (reference sequence). This CDR3 is 12 amino acids long. The CDR3 region is CASSIRQKEAFF. As DNA, the CDR3 is TGTGCCAGTAGTATTAGGCAAAAAGAAGCTTTCTTT.

The chain uses TRBV27 and TRBJ2-1, with D perhaps matching TRBD1 (5 bases). Germline-derived CDR1 and CDR2 are MNHEY and SMNVEV (reference sequence). V shed 5 bases and J shed 6 bases, with 14 bases lying between them. The CDR3 spans 14 residues. The CDR3 DNA is TGTGCCAGCAGTGGGCTAGGGGTGGGCAATGAGCAGTTCTTC. Its translation: CASSGLGVGNEQFF.

This clone showed up just a few times. This sequence joins TRBV19 and TRBJ1-2; TRBD1 aligns across 10 bases. Looked up from germline, CDR1 is LNHDA and CDR2 is SQIVND (reference sequence). The CDR3 loop spans 16 amino acids. Germline trimming cut 1 base from V and 4 bases from J; bases unmatched to any gene: 6. CDR3 loop: CASSIGGTGDVYGYTF. For the CDR3, the DNA is TGTGCCAGTAGTATAGGGGGGACAGGGGATGTCTATGGCTACACCTTC.

The CDR3 DNA follows: TGCAGCGGACGGGGGGCGGACGAAAAACTGTTTTTT. It yields the protein CSGRGADEKLFF. This sequence joins TRBV29-1 and TRBJ1-4, with a weak D call TRBD1 (6 bases). The germline V gene encodes CDR1 SQVTM and CDR2 ANQGSEA. V was clipped by 7 bases and J by 8 bases, with 14 bases between them. This CDR3 has 12 residues.

V is TRBV19 and J is TRBJ2-3, with D possibly TRBD1 on 6 matching bases. Trimming pared 8 bases from V and 5 bases from J, leaving 11 bases between. Looked up from germline, CDR1 is LNHDA and CDR2 is SQIVND (reference sequence). There are 12 residues in the CDR3. DNA for the CDR3: TGTGCCAGTCAGGGGTTGGAAGATACGCAGTATTTT. Amino acid sequence: CASQGLEDTQYF.

The rearrangement links TRBV9 to TRBJ2-7; TRBD1 agrees at 8 bases. The junction had 6 bases not matched to a gene; V was cut back by 0 bases and J by 7 bases. Germline V lookup: CDR1 SGDLS, CDR2 YYNGEE. The CDR3 has 14 amino acids. The CDR3, as DNA: TGTGCCAGCAGCGTAGCACAGGGGGGCGTAGAGCAGTACTTC. Translating gives CASSVAQGGVEQYF.

The CDR3 nucleotides read TGTGCCAGCAGCTCGGGACAAGCCCAACCACCCCAGCATTTT. It is translated as CASSSGQAQPPQHF. V usage is TRBV5-6 and J usage is TRBJ1-5, with TRBD1 as a possible D gene (6 bases). Germline V lookup: CDR1 SGHDT, CDR2 YYEEEE. The V end lost 3 bases, the J end lost 10 bases, and 17 bases lay between the germline ends. CDR3 size: 14 residues. Based on the CDR3 plus reference TRBV5-6 and TRBJ1-5, the full variable domain is DAGVTQSPTHLIKTRGQQVTLRCSPKSGHDTVSWYQQALGQGPQFIFQYYEEEERQRGNFPDRFSGHQFPNYSSELNVNALLLGDSALYLCASSSGQAQPPQHFGDGTRLSIL.

The gene calls are TRBV29-1 and TRBJ2-5; TRBD2 agrees at 7 bases. The germline V gene encodes CDR1 SQVTM and CDR2 ANQGSEA. The CDR3 runs 13 residues. Germline trimming cut 6 bases from V and 5 bases from J; bases unmatched to any gene: 9. CDR3 protein: CSVPSPGGETQYF. CDR3 nucleotides: TGCAGCGTGCCCTCTCCGGGAGGCGAGACCCAGTACTTC.

The chain recombines TRBV11-2 with TRBJ2-2, with 14 bases that match TRBD2. Germline lookup yields CDR1 SGHAT and CDR2 FQNNGV. The ends lost 5 bases at V and 5 bases at J; junction bases unmatched: 10. CDR3 size: 18 residues. The CDR3 nucleotides are TGTGCCAGCAGCCTCGCCGGGACTAGCGGGAGAGGGACCGGGGAGCTGTTTTTT. This codes for CASSLAGTSGRGTGELFF.

The gene calls are TRBV3-1 (or the pseudogene TRBV3-2) and TRBJ2-7; no firm D call. The CDR3 is 16 residues long. Trimming removed 1 base from V and 0 bases from J, with 13 bases in between. Germline CDR1 LGHDT, CDR2 YNNKEL (reference sequence). CDR3 coding DNA: TGTGCCAGCAGCCAAGGATCCAGCGCGTACTCCTACGAGCAGTACTTC. As protein: CASSQGSSAYSYEQYF.

The chain has TRBV9 and TRBJ2-1, with a possible D match to TRBD2 (6 bases). Germline V gene data show CDR1 as SGDLS and CDR2 as YYNGEE. The CDR3 loop spans 15 amino acids. V lost 3 bases and J 0 bases, leaving 10 bases between the germline ends. The CDR3: CASSGHGSSYNEQFF. CDR3 DNA sequence: TGTGCCAGCAGCGGGCACGGGAGCTCCTACAATGAGCAGTTCTTC. The full variable domain, rest sourced from reference TRBV9 and TRBJ2-1, is DSGVTQTPKHLITATGQRVTLRCSPRSGDLSVYWYQQSLDQGLQFLIQYYNGEERAKGNILERFSAQQFPDLHSELNLSSLELGDSALYFCASSGHGSSYNEQFFGPGTRLTVL.

The V gene is TRBV30, the J gene TRBJ2-1; possibly TRBD1 or TRBD2 for D (5 bases each). The V gene lost 5 bases and the J gene lost 9 bases, with 20 bases spanning the gap. This CDR3 is 14 amino acids long. Germline-derived CDR1 and CDR2 are GTSNPN and SVGIG (reference sequence). The CDR3, as DNA: TGTGCCTGGGACTTTGGGGGATCGACCAGTGAGCAGTTCTTC. Translating gives CAWDFGGSTSEQFF.

This sequence joins TRBV19 and TRBJ2-7, with 11 bases fitting TRBD1. CDR1 and CDR2 (germline): LNHDA, SQIVND (reference sequence). There are 13 residues in the CDR3. J lost 4 bases, V lost 8 bases, and 4 bases had no gene match. CDR3 residues: CASGQGARYEQYF. CDR3 nucleotide sequence: TGTGCCAGTGGACAGGGGGCGCGTTACGAGCAGTACTTC.